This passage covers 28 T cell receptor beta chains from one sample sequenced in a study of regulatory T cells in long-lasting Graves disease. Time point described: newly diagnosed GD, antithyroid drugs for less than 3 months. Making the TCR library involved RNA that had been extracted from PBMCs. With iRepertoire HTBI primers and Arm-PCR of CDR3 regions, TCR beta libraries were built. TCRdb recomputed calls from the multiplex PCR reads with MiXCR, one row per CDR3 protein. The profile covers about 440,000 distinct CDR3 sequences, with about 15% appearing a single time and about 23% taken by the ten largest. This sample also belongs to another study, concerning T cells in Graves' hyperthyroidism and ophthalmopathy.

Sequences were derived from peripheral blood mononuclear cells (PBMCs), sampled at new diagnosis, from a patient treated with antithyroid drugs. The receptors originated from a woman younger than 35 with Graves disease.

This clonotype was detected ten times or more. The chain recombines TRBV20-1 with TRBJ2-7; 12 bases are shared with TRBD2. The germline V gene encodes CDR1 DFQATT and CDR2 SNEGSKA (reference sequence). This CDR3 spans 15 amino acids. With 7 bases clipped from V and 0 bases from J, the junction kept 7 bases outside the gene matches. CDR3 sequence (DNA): TGCAGTGGGACGGGACTAGCGGGCCTCTCCTACGAGCAGTACTTC. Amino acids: CSGTGLAGLSYEQYF.

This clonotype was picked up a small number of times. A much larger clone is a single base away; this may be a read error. The CDR3 bases are TGTACCAGCGACGGAGGTCAGCCCCAGCATTTT. It translates to CTSDGGQPQHF. The rearrangement links TRBV28 to TRBJ1-5, with D hard to call. The CDR3 spans 11 residues. Per germline, CDR1 MDHEN and CDR2 SYDVKM.

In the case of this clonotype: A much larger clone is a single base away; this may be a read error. In nucleotides, the CDR3 is TGCAGTGCTAGAGATCCCTGGGCCAGAAGTCAGCCCCAGCATTTT. This encodes CSARDPWARSQPQHF. This chain joins TRBV20-1 and TRBJ1-5, with D hard to call. The V and J ends lost 0 bases and 6 bases respectively, with 15 bases between them. There are 15 residues in the CDR3. In germline, CDR1 is DFQATT, CDR2 SNEGSKA (reference sequence).

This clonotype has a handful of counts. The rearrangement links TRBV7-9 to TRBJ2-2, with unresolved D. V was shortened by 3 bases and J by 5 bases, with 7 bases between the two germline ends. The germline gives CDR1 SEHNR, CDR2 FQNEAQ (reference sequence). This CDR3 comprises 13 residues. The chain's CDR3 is CASSFEETGELFF. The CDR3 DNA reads TGTGCCAGCAGCTTCGAGGAAACCGGGGAGCTGTTTTTT.

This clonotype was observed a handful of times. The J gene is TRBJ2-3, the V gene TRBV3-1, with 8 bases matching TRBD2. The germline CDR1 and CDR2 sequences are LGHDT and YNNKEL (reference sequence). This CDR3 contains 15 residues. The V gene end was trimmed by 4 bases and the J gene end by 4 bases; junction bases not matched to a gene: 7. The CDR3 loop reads CASSPVAGPADTQYF. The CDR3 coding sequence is TGTGCCAGCAGCCCAGTAGCGGGACCAGCAGATACGCAGTATTTT.

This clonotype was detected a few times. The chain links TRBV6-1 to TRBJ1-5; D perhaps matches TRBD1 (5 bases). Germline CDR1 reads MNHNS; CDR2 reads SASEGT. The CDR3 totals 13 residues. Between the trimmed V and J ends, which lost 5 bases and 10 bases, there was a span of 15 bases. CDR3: CASSIQGGSPQHF. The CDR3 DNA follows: TGTGCCAGCAGTATCCAGGGAGGGAGTCCCCAGCATTTT.

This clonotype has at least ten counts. The CDR3 nucleotides read TGTGCCAGCAGCCCGCCGGGGAAAGAGCAGTTCTTC. Encoded protein: CASSPPGKEQFF. The rearrangement joins TRBV12-3 or TRBV12-4 to TRBJ2-1; possibly TRBD2 for D (5 bases). Trimming removed 6 bases at V and 10 bases at J, with 13 bases between. The CDR3 has 12 residues.

CDR3 in amino acids: CASSLALTSRGADTQYF. As DNA, the CDR3 is TGCGCCAGCAGCTTGGCCCTAACTAGCCGCGGGGCGGATACGCAGTATTTT. The V gene is TRBV5-1, the J gene TRBJ2-3; D might be TRBD2 (6 bases). The CDR3 length is 17 residues. The ends were cut back, 0 bases at V and 6 bases at J, with 20 bases in the middle. Germline lookup yields CDR1 SGHRS and CDR2 YFSETQ.

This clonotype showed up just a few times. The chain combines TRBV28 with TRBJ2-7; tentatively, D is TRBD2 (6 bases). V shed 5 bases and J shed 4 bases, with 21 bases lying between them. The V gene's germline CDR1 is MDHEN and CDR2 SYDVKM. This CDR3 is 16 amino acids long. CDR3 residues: CASSPPSSGWVYEQYF. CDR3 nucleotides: TGTGCCAGCAGTCCCCCTTCAAGCGGGTGGGTTTACGAGCAGTACTTC.

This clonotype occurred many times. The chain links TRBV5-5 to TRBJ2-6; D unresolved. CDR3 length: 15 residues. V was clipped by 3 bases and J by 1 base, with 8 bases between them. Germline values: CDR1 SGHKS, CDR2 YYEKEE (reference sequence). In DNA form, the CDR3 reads TGTGCCAGCAGCTCAGACGTTTCTGGGGCCAACGTCCTGACTTTC. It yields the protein CASSSDVSGANVLTF. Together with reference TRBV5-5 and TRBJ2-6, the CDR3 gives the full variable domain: DAGVTQSPTHLIKTRGQQVTLRCSPISGHKSVSWYQQVLGQGPQFIFQYYEKEERGRGNFPDRFSARQFPNYSSELNVNALLLGDSALYLCASSSDVSGANVLTFGAGSRLTVL.

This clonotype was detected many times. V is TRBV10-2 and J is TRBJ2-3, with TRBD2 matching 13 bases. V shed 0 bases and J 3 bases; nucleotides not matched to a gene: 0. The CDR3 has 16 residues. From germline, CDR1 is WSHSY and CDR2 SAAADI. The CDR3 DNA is TGCGCCAGCAGTGAGTCGACTAGCGGGAGGACAGATACGCAGTATTTT. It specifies CASSESTSGRTDTQYF.

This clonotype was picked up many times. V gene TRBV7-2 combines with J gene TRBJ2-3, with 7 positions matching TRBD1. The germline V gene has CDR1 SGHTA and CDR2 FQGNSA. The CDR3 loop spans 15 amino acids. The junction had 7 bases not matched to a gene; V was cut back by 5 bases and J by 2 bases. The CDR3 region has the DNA TGTGCCAGCAGCGACCGGGACAGAAACACAGATACGCAGTATTTT. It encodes CASSDRDRNTDTQYF.

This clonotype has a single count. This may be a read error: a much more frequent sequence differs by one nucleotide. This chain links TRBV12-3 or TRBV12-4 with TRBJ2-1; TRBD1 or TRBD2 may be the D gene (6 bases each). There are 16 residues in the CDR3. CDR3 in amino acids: CASSLELGASVNRRYF. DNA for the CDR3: TGTGCCAGCAGTTTAGAATTGGGGGCTAGCGTGAACCGCCGGTACTTC.

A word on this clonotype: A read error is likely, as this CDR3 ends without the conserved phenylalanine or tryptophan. CDR3 in amino acids: CASSLDRVNQPQHL. The CDR3 nucleotides are TGTGCCAGCTCACTGGACAGGGTCAATCAGCCCCAGCATCTT. V usage is TRBV18 and J usage is TRBJ1-5; 8 nucleotides agree with TRBD1. Germline V lookup: CDR1 KGHSH, CDR2 LQKENI. The CDR3 extends over 14 amino acids. The ends lost 4 bases at V and 3 bases at J; junction bases unmatched: 2.

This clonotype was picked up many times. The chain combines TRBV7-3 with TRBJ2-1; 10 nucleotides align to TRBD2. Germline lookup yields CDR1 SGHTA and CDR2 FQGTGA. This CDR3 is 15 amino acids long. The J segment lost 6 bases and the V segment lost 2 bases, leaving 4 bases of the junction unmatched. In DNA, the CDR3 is TGTGCCAGCAGCTTATCTAGCGGGAGTGTCAATGAGCAGTTCTTC. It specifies CASSLSSGSVNEQFF.

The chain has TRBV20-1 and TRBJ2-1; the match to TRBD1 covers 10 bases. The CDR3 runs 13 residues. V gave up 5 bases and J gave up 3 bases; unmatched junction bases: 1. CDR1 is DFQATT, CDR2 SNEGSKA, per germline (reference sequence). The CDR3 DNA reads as TGCAGTGCTTGGACAGGGGGCTACAATGAGCAGTTCTTC. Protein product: CSAWTGGYNEQFF.

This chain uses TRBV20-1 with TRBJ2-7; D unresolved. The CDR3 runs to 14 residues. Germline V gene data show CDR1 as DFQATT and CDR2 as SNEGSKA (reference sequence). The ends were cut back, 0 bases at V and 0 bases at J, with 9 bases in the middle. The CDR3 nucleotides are TGCAGTGCTAGAGATCTTGCTAGCTCCTACGAGCAGTACTTC. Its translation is CSARDLASSYEQYF.

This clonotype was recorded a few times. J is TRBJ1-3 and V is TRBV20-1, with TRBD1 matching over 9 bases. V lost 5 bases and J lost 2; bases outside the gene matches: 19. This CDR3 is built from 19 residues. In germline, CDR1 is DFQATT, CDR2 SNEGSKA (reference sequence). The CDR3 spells CSARTPGQGPVRPGNTIYF. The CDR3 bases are TGCAGTGCTCGAACCCCGGGACAGGGACCCGTGCGGCCTGGAAACACCATATATTTT.

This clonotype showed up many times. The DNA of the CDR3 is TGCGCCAGCAGCCAATCACCCCTGGACAGGGGAGGCTACACCTTC. Its protein product is CASSQSPLDRGGYTF. This rearrangement joins TRBV4-3 to TRBJ1-2, with 9 positions matching TRBD1. The CDR3 loop spans 15 amino acids. Germline V gives CDR1 LGHNA, CDR2 YSLEER. V shed 2 bases, J shed 8 bases, and the junction held 9 bases outside the gene matches.

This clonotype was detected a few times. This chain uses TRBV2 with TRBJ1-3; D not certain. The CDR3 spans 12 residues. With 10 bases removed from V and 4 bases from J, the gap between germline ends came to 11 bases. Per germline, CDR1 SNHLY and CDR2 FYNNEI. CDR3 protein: CANSRWGNTIYF. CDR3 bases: TGTGCCAACTCCCGATGGGGAAACACCATATATTTT.

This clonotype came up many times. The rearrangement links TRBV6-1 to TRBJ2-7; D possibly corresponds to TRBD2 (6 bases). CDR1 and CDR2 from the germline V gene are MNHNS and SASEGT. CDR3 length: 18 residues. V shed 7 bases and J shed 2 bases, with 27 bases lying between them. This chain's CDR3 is CASTRREIGGPIPYEQYF. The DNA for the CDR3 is TGTGCCAGCACCAGGCGGGAAATTGGGGGACCAATTCCCTACGAGCAGTACTTC.

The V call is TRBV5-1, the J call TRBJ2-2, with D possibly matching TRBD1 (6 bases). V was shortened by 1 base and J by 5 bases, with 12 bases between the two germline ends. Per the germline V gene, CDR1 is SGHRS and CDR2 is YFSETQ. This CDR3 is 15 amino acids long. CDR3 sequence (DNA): TGCGCCAGCAGCTTGACCCACAGGGAAACCGGGGAGCTGTTTTTT. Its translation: CASSLTHRETGELFF.

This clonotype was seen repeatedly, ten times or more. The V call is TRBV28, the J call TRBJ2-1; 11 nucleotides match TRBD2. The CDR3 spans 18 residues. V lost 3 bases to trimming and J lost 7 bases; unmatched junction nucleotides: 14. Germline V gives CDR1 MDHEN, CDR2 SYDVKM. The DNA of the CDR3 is TGTGCCAGCAGTTTCTACAATAGCGGGAGGGCCATAGGGAATGAGCAGTTCTTC. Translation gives CASSFYNSGRAIGNEQFF.

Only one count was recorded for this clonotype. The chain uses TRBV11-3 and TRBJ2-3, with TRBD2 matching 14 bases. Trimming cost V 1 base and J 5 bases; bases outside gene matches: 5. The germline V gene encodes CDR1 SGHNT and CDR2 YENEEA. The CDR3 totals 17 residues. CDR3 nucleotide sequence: TGTGCCAGCAGCTTAGGGGGACTAGCGGGAGTGGGAGATACGCAGTATTTT. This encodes CASSLGGLAGVGDTQYF. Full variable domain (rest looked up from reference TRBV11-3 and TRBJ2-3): EAGVVQSPRYKIIEKKQPVAFWCNPISGHNTLYWYLQNLGQGPELLIRYENEEAVDDSQLPKDRFSAERLKGVDSTLKIQPAELGDSAVYLCASSLGGLAGVGDTQYFGPGTRLTVL.

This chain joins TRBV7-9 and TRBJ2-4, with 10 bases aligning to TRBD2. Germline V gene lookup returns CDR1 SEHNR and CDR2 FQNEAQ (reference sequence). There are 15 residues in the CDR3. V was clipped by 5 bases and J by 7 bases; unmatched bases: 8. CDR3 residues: CASSMALAGVNIQYF. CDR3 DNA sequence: TGTGCCAGCAGCATGGCCCTAGCGGGAGTCAACATTCAGTACTTC.

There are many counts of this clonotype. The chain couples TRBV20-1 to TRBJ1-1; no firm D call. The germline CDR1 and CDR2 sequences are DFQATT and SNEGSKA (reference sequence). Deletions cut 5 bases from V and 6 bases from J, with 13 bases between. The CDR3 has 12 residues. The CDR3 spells CSAPRPLAEAFF. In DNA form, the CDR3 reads TGCAGTGCTCCGCGGCCGTTAGCTGAAGCTTTCTTT.

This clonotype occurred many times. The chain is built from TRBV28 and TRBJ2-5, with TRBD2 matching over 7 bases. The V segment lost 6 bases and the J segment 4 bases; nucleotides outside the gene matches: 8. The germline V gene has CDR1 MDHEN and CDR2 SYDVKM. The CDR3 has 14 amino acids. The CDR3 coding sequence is TGTGCCAGCAGCTTAGCGGGTAGCGGAGAGACCCAGTACTTC. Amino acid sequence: CASSLAGSGETQYF. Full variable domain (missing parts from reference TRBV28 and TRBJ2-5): DVKVTQSSRYLVKRTGEKVFLECVQDMDHENMFWYRQDPGLGLRLIYFSYDVKMKEKGDIPEGYSVSREKKERFSLILESASTNQTSMYLCASSLAGSGETQYFGPGTRLLVL.

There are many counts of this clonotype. The CDR3 DNA is TGCAGTGCTAGAACTAGCGCGGACTACGAGCAGTACTTC. Protein sequence: CSARTSADYEQYF. This chain joins TRBV20-1 and TRBJ2-7, with 7 bases identical to TRBD2. Unmatched junction bases numbered 4, after V lost 2 bases and J lost 3 bases. CDR1 and CDR2 from the germline V gene are DFQATT and SNEGSKA (reference sequence). This CDR3 contains 13 residues.